These T cell receptor beta chains were read from a single sample in a study of blood T cells in healthy people across ages. TCRdb fed the 5' RACE reads into MiXCR, producing one record per CDR3 protein. The table includes some 1.5 million distinct CDR3 sequences, roughly 43% detected once. Sample: blood. The receptors stem from a young woman in good health. Each CDR3 is given with its conserved first and last residue. A D gene is named only where the DNA matches it firmly. Size values are once, few and many counts, or a class for expanded clones, and some rows have none.

V gene,J gene,D gene,clone size,CDR3 DNA,CDR3 protein
TRBV6-1,TRBJ1-1,.,.,TGTGCCAGCAGTGAAACAGAGATAGGCGGGACCACTGAAGCTTTCTTT,CASSETEIGGTTEAFF
TRBV20-1,TRBJ2-7,.,.,TGCAGTGCTGCGACTAGGCATGAGCAGTACTTC,CSAATRHEQYF
TRBV27,TRBJ2-1,TRBD2,.,TGTGCCAGCGCGATAGTAGCGGGAGTTGTGGGATACAATGAGCAGTTCTTC,CASAIVAGVVGYNEQFF
TRBV7-8,TRBJ2-1,.,few,TGTGCCAGCAGCTTGTACGGGGGCAATGAGCAGTTCTTC,CASSLYGGNEQFF
TRBV20-1,TRBJ2-1,TRBD2,few,TGCAGTGCTATCCCACTAGCGGGAGTACGCTCCTACAATGAGCAGTTCTTC,CSAIPLAGVRSYNEQFF
TRBV7-8,TRBJ2-1,TRBD2,few,TGTGCCAGCAGTTCTTGGACTAGCGGGGGGGGCAGCTCCTACAATGAGCAGTTCTTC,CASSSWTSGGGSSYNEQFF
TRBV7-2,TRBJ2-5,.,.,TGTGCCAGCAGCCTGGTTCGGACCCAGTACTTC,CASSLVRTQYF
TRBV12-3/TRBV12-4,TRBJ1-2,.,.,TGTGCCAGCAGTTTAACGGGGCCGCTCACCTTC,CASSLTGPLTF
TRBV29-1,TRBJ2-7,.,few,TGCAGCGTTGTTTGGGCTTTAAACAATGAGCAGTACTTC,CSVVWALNNEQYF
TRBV6-1,TRBJ2-7,.,.,TGTGCCAGCAGATTTTCCGCAGACAGCATATGGGCCTACGAGCAGTACTTC,CASRFSADSIWAYEQYF
TRBV6-5,TRBJ2-3,.,once,TGTGCCAGCACTACGGGGGAGCACACAGATACGCAGTATTTT,CASTTGEHTDTQYF
TRBV29-1,TRBJ2-7,TRBD2,once,TGCAGCGTTGAGGGCCTAGCGGGAGTGCTATCCCACAATGAGCAGTACTTC,CSVEGLAGVLSHNEQYF
TRBV25-1,TRBJ2-1,TRBD1,few,TGTGCCAGCAGTGAAGTCTCCCGTAGGTTAGACAGGGGACGATCCTACAATGAGCAGTTCTTC,CASSEVSRRLDRGRSYNEQFF
TRBV20-1,TRBJ1-2,.,.,TGCAGTGCTAGAGATCCGGCAGGGGCAAACTATGGCTACACCTTC,CSARDPAGANYGYTF
TRBV6-2/TRBV6-3,TRBJ2-7,.,few,TGTGCCAGCAGACGCCCGAGACAGACCCCTTCCGAGCAGTACTTC,CASRRPRQTPSEQYF
TRBV7-8,TRBJ2-1,TRBD1,.,TGTGCCAGCAGGTTAGAGGCAGGGGGCCGTCGTTACAATGAGCAGTTCTTC,CASRLEAGGRRYNEQFF
TRBV20-1,TRBJ1-2,.,.,TGCAGTGCTAGCATTACAGGGATGAGGTCCTATGGCTACACCTTC,CSASITGMRSYGYTF
TRBV12-3/TRBV12-4,TRBJ2-7,TRBD1,few,TGTGCCAGCAGTCCGGACAGGATCACCTACGAGCAGTACTTC,CASSPDRITYEQYF
TRBV3-1,TRBJ1-6,.,few,TGTGCCAGCAGCCAAGCGTCAGGCGGATCACCCCTCCACTTT,CASSQASGGSPLHF
TRBV20-1,TRBJ1-2,.,many,TGCAGTGCCAGACAGTACTTAAATGGCTACACCTTC,CSARQYLNGYTF
TRBV20-1,TRBJ2-4,TRBD2,few,TGCAGTGCTGGAGACGGGGGGGGGAGAGCCTTCAAAAACATTCAGTACTTC,CSAGDGGGRAFKNIQYF
TRBV7-2,TRBJ1-2,.,.,TGTGCCAGCAGCTTGATAGCCGGGGGTCTACCCTCTTATGGCTACACCTTC,CASSLIAGGLPSYGYTF
TRBV6-6,TRBJ2-1,TRBD2,.,TGTGCCCTAAGGGCGGGAGTATACAATGAGCAGTTCTTC,CALRAGVYNEQFF
TRBV11-3,TRBJ2-1,TRBD2,.,TGTGCCAGCAGCTTAGGCGCGGGAGGGCCAGATGAGCAGTTCTTC,CASSLGAGGPDEQFF
TRBV29-1,TRBJ2-1,TRBD1,.,TGCAGCGTGCAGGGGGTCCTCTCCTACAATGAGCAGTTCTTC,CSVQGVLSYNEQFF
TRBV12-3/TRBV12-4,TRBJ2-1,.,.,TGTGCCAGCAGTTTAGCAGGGGAATCTGAGAAGTTCTTC,CASSLAGESEKFF
TRBV24-1,TRBJ2-5,.,few,TGTGCCACCAGTGATCCAAGGGTGATGGAGACCCAGTACTTC,CATSDPRVMETQYF
TRBV5-6,TRBJ2-7,.,few,TGTGCCAGCAGCTTGTTTCTGTACTCCTACGAGCAGTACTTC,CASSLFLYSYEQYF
TRBV28,TRBJ1-5,.,.,TGTGCCAGCACTCCGGGACGCCAGGGTTATCAGCCCCAGCATTTT,CASTPGRQGYQPQHF
TRBV14,TRBJ1-4,.,.,TGTGCCAGCAGCCGAAGAAGCCGGGGCTGGAGTGAAAAACTGTTTTTT,CASSRRSRGWSEKLFF
TRBV9,TRBJ2-5,TRBD2,once,TGTGCCAGCAGCGCAGGTAGCGGGAGGGCCAGGAATGAGCAGTACTTC,CASSAGSGRARNEQYF
TRBV4-1,TRBJ2-2,TRBD2,.,TGCGCCAGCAGCCAAGGACTAGCGGGCACGTTCAGCACCGGGGAGCTGTTTTTT,CASSQGLAGTFSTGELFF
TRBV12-3/TRBV12-4,TRBJ1-1,.,.,TGTGCCAGCAGTGCCTGGACTCGAGAGGCTTTCTTT,CASSAWTREAFF
TRBV7-9,TRBJ2-3,TRBD2,.,TGTGCCAGCAGCTTAAGGCTAGCGGGAGATACGCAGTATTTT,CASSLRLAGDTQYF
TRBV7-2,TRBJ2-7,TRBD1,once,TGTGCCAGCAGCTTAGGAGGACAGGTCAACGAGCAGTACTTC,CASSLGGQVNEQYF
TRBV9,TRBJ2-1,TRBD2,few,TGTGCCAGCAGCCCCCGGGTTGATAGCGGGTACAATGAGCAGTTCTTC,CASSPRVDSGYNEQFF
TRBV4-3,TRBJ2-1,.,.,TGCGCCAGCAGCCAAGATAGGGCACAGAGGCAGTTCTTC,CASSQDRAQRQFF